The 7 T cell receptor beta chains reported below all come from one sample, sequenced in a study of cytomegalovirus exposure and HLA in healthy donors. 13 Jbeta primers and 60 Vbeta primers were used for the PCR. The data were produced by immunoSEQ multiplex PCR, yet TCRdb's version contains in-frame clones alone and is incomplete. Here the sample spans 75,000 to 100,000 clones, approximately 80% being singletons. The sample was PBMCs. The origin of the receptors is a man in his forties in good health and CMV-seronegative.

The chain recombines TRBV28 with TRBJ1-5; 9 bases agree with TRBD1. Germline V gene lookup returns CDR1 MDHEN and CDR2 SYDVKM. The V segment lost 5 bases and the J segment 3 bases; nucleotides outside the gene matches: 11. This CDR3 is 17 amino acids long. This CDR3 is CASSPHPTGGDNQPQHF. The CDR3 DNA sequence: TGTGCCAGCAGTCCCCACCCGACAGGGGGGGACAATCAGCCCCAGCATTTT.

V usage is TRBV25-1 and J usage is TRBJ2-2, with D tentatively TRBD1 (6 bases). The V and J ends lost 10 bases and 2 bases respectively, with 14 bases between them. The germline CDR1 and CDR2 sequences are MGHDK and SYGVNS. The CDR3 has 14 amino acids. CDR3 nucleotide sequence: TGTGCCACGATTGGGGGCATTAACACCGGGGAGCTGTTTTTT. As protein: CATIGGINTGELFF.

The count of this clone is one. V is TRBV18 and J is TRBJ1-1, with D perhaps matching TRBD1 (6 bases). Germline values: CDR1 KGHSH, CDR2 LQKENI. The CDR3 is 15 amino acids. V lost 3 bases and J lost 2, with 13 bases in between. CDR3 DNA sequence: TGTGCCAGCTCACCGCTGCGGGGGCCCAACACTGAAGCTTTCTTT. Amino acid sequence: CASSPLRGPNTEAFF. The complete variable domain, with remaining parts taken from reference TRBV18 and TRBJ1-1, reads NAGVMQNPRHLVRRRGQEARLRCSPMKGHSHVYWYRQLPEEGLKFMVYLQKENIIDESGMPKERFSAEFPKEGPSILRIQQVVRGDSAAYFCASSPLRGPNTEAFFGQGTRLTVV.

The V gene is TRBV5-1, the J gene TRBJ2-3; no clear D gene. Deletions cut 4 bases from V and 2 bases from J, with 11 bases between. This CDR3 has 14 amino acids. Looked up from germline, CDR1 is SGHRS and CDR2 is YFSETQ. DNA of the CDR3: TGCGCCAGCAGCCTCGGGTACCCCACAGATACGCAGTATTTT. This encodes CASSLGYPTDTQYF.

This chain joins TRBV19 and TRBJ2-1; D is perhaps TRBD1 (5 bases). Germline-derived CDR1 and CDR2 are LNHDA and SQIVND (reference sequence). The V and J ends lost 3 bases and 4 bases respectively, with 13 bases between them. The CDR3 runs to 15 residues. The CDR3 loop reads CASSMGRQTYNEQFF. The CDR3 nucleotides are TGTGCCAGTAGTATGGGTAGACAGACTTACAATGAGCAGTTCTTC.

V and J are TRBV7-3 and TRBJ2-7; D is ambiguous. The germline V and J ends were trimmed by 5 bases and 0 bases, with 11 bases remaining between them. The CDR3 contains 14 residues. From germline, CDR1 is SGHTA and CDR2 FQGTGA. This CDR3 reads CASSPAHGSYEQYF. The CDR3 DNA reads TGTGCCAGCAGCCCTGCCCACGGCTCCTACGAGCAGTACTTC.

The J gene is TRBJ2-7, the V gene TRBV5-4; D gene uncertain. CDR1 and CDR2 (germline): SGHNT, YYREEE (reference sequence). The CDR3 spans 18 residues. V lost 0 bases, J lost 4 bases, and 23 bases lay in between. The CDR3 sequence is CASSLAIGSQVQAYEQYF. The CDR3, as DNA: TGTGCCAGCAGCTTGGCTATTGGGTCTCAGGTGCAGGCGTACGAGCAGTACTTC.